This T cell receptor beta chain was sequenced in a study of blood T cell repertoires in COVID-19. Study at large: COVID-19 samples collected from the United States, Italy and Spain covered acute and convalescent phases. In each case, the material was cDNA or gDNA derived from T cells, B-cell-depleted T cells, or PBMCs.

Original processing methods: By means of reference gene primer amplification, nucleated cell counts were estimated. Sequencing was performed with immunoSEQ multiplex PCR; in TCRdb, only in-frame clones are kept and a portion is missing. The V and J calls and clone size are taken from that table; D and trimming were inferred from the DNA. The repertoire holds some 120,000 clones, with under 90% as singletons. Germline CDR1 reads SEHNR; CDR2 reads FQNEAQ (reference sequence). The CDR3 totals 15 residues. Trimming shortened V by 0 bases and J by 5 bases, and 11 bases separated the two germline ends. Sequenced sample: peripheral blood. The clonotype was recovered from a woman aged 55-75 years with acute or convalescent COVID-19. The rearrangement joins TRBV7-9 to TRBJ2-1, with D possibly being TRBD2 (5 bases). The CDR3 sequence: CASSLAGVPHNEQFF. In DNA, the CDR3 is TGTGCCAGCAGCTTAGCGGGAGTACCTCACAATGAGCAGTTCTTC.